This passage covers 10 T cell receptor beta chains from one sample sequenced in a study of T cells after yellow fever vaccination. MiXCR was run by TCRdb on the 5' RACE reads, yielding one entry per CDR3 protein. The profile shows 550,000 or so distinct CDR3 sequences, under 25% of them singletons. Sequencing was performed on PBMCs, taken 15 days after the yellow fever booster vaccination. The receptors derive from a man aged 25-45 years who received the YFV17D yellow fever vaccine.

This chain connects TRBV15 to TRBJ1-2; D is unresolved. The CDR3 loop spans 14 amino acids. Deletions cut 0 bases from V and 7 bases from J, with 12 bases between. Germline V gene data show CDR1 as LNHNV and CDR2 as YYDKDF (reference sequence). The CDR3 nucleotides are TGTGCCACCAGCAGAGATACCGGTATGGCTGGCTACACCTTC. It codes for CATSRDTGMAGYTF. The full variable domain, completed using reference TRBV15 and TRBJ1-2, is DAMVIQNPRYQVTQFGKPVTLSCSQTLNHNVMYWYQQKSSQAPKLLFHYYDKDFNNEADTPDNFQSRRPNTSFCFLDIRSPGLGDTAMYLCATSRDTGMAGYTFGSGTRLTVV.

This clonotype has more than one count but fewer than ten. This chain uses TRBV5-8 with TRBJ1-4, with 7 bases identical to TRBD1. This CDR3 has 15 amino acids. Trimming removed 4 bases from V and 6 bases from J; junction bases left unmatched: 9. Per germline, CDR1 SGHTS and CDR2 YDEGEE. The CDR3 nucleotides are TGTGCCAGCAGCGCCCATCAGGGGGTTTATGAAAAACTGTTTTTT. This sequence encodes CASSAHQGVYEKLFF.

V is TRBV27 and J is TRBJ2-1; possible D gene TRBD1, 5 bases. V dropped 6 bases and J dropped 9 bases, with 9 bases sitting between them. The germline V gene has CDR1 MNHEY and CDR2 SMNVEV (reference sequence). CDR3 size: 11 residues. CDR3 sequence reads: CASRSGIEQFF. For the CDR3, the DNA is TGTGCCAGCAGGTCAGGGATTGAGCAGTTCTTC.

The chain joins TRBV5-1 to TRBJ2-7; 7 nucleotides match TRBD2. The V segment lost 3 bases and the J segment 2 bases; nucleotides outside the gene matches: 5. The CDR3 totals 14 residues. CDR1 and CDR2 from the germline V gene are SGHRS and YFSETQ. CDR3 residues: CASSSGGTPYEQYF. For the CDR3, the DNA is TGCGCCAGCAGCTCGGGAGGAACGCCCTACGAGCAGTACTTC.

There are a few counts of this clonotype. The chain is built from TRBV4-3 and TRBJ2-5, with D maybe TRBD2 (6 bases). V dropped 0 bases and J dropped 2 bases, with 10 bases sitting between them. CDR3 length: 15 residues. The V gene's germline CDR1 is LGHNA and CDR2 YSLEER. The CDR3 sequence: CASSQDSGLQETQYF. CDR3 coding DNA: TGCGCCAGCAGCCAAGATAGCGGACTACAAGAGACCCAGTACTTC.

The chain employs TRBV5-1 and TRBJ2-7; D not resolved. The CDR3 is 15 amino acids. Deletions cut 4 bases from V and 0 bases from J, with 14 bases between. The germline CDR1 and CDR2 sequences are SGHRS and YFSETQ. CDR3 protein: CASSPQLTDSYEQYF. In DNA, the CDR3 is TGCGCCAGCAGCCCGCAACTGACGGACTCCTACGAGCAGTACTTC.

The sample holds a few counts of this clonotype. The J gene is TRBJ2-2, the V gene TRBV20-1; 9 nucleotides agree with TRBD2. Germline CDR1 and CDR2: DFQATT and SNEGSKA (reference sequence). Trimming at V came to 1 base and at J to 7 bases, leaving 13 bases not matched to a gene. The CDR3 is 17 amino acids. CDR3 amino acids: CSARGLLGSGSDGELFF. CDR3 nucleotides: TGCAGTGCTAGAGGATTGCTGGGTAGCGGGAGTGACGGGGAGCTGTTTTTT.

The CDR3 loop reads CASSKQKNIQYF. In DNA form, the CDR3 reads TGTGCCAGCTCAAAGCAGAAAAACATTCAGTACTTC. This rearrangement joins TRBV18 to TRBJ2-4; D unresolved. V was cut by 5 bases and J by 4 bases, with 6 bases left in between. CDR1 and CDR2 from the germline V gene are KGHSH and LQKENI. CDR3 length equals 12 residues.

The CDR3 DNA sequence: TGTGCCAGCAGCTTTGCGGGAGGGACCTACGAGCAGTACTTC. It specifies CASSFAGGTYEQYF. The rearrangement links TRBV7-2 to TRBJ2-7; 9 nucleotides align to TRBD2. V lost 3 bases to trimming and J lost 2 bases; unmatched junction nucleotides: 2. Germline loops: CDR1 SGHTA, CDR2 FQGNSA. The CDR3 is made up of 14 amino acids.

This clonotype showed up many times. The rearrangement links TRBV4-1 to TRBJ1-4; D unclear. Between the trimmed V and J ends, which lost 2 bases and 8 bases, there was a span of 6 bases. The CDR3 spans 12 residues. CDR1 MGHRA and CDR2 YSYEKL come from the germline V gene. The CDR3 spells CASSQMQEKLFF. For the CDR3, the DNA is TGCGCCAGCAGCCAAATGCAGGAAAAACTGTTTTTT.